Listed below are T cell receptor beta chains from one sample, sequenced in a study of shared clonotypes between healthy human individuals. Libraries were prepared by immunoSEQ multiplex PCR; TCRdb keeps only in-frame clonotypes and omits some of them. The table has 850,000 to 1,200,000 clones, approximately 76% seen once. Sample: memory CD4+ T cells sorted from blood. These receptors came from a man aged 18 to 29 in good health. The CDR3 runs from the conserved cysteine through the conserved F or W. Fields, in order: clone size, V gene, D gene, J gene, CDR3 protein, CDR3 DNA. A D gene is named only where the DNA matches it firmly. The size of a clone is reported for some rows only, either as once, few or many, or as a class for expanded clones.

clone size: -
V gene: TRBV9
D gene: TRBD1
J gene: TRBJ1-3
CDR3 protein: CASSVVPGGSGNTIYF
CDR3 DNA: TGTGCCAGCAGCGTAGTTCCAGGGGGCTCTGGAAACACCATATATTTT

clone size: -
V gene: TRBV19
D gene: TRBD1
J gene: TRBJ2-6
CDR3 protein: CASSPVRQGAAGANVLTF
CDR3 DNA: TGTGCCAGTAGTCCTGTTAGGCAGGGGGCGGCTGGGGCCAACGTCCTGACTTTC

clone size: -
V gene: TRBV18
D gene: -
J gene: TRBJ2-1
CDR3 protein: CASSPGGNYNEQFF
CDR3 DNA: TGTGCCAGCTCACCGGGCGGGAACTACAATGAGCAGTTCTTC

clone size: once
V gene: TRBV4-2
D gene: TRBD1
J gene: TRBJ1-4
CDR3 protein: CASSQDWDRATNEKLFF
CDR3 DNA: TGTGCCAGCAGCCAAGATTGGGACAGAGCAACTAATGAAAAACTGTTTTTT

clone size: once
V gene: TRBV9
D gene: TRBD1
J gene: TRBJ1-2
CDR3 protein: CASSVDGQATGGGYTF
CDR3 DNA: TGTGCCAGCAGCGTAGACGGACAGGCGACAGGTGGGGGCTACACCTTC

clone size: -
V gene: TRBV5-8
D gene: TRBD2
J gene: TRBJ2-7
CDR3 protein: CASRPGLADQFNYEQYF
CDR3 DNA: TGTGCCAGCAGACCGGGACTAGCGGACCAGTTTAACTACGAGCAGTACTTC

clone size: -
V gene: TRBV10-2
D gene: TRBD1
J gene: TRBJ1-1
CDR3 protein: CASSEPSQGAEEAFF
CDR3 DNA: TGCGCCAGCAGTGAGCCGTCGCAGGGGGCCGAAGAAGCTTTCTTT

clone size: -
V gene: TRBV25-1
D gene: -
J gene: TRBJ2-6
CDR3 protein: CASSEDRAGANVLTF
CDR3 DNA: TGTGCCAGCAGTGAAGATAGGGCTGGGGCCAACGTCCTGACTTTC

clone size: -
V gene: TRBV4-1
D gene: -
J gene: TRBJ2-2
CDR3 protein: CASSLEGGGGNTGELFF
CDR3 DNA: TGCGCCAGCAGCCTTGAAGGGGGCGGGGGGAACACCGGGGAGCTGTTTTTT

clone size: -
V gene: TRBV5-8
D gene: TRBD1
J gene: TRBJ2-1
CDR3 protein: CASTRDRAGEQFF
CDR3 DNA: TGTGCCAGCACCCGGGACAGGGCGGGCGAGCAGTTCTTC

clone size: -
V gene: TRBV4-3
D gene: -
J gene: TRBJ2-3
CDR3 protein: CASSQDHPSTDTQYF
CDR3 DNA: TGCGCCAGCAGCCAAGATCACCCAAGCACAGATACGCAGTATTTT

clone size: -
V gene: TRBV18
D gene: TRBD2
J gene: TRBJ2-5
CDR3 protein: CASSPSGSYQETQYF
CDR3 DNA: TGTGCCAGCTCACCTAGCGGGTCCTACCAAGAGACCCAGTACTTC

clone size: -
V gene: TRBV9
D gene: -
J gene: TRBJ1-2
CDR3 protein: CASSSQGRTNGYTF
CDR3 DNA: TGTGCCAGCAGCAGCCAGGGGAGGACAAATGGCTACACCTTC

clone size: few
V gene: TRBV9
D gene: -
J gene: TRBJ1-6
CDR3 protein: CASSVEGRGFDPLHF
CDR3 DNA: TGTGCCAGCAGCGTAGAGGGACGGGGGTTCGATCCGCTCCACTTT

clone size: -
V gene: TRBV4-1
D gene: -
J gene: TRBJ2-1
CDR3 protein: CASSPPWRAAYNEQFF
CDR3 DNA: TGCGCCAGCAGCCCGCCATGGCGAGCCGCCTACAATGAGCAGTTCTTC

clone size: few
V gene: TRBV5-1
D gene: TRBD1
J gene: TRBJ2-7
CDR3 protein: CASSLGDRAHEQYF
CDR3 DNA: TGCGCCAGCAGCTTGGGGGACAGGGCGCACGAGCAGTACTTC